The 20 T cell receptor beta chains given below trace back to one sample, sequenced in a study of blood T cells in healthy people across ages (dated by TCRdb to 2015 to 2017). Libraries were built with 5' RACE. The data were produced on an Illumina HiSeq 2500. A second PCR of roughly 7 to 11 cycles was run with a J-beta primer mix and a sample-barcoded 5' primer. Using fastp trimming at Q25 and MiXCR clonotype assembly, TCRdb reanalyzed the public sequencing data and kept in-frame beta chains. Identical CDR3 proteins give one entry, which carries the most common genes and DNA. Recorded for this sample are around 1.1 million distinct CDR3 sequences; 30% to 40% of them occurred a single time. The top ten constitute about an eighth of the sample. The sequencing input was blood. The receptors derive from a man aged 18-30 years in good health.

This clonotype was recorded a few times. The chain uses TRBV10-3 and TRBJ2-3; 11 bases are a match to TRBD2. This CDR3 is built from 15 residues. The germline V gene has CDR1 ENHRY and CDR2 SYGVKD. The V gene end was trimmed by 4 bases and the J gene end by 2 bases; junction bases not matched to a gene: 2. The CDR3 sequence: CAISGTSGYTDTQYF. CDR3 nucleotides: TGTGCCATCAGTGGGACTAGCGGGTACACAGATACGCAGTATTTT.

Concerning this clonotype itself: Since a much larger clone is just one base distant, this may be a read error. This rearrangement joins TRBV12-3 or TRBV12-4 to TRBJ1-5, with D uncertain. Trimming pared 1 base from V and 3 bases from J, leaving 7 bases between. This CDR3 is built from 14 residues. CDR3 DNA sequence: TGTGCCAGCAGTTTAGACAAGGTCAATCAGCCCCAGCATTTT. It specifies CASSLDKVNQPQHF.

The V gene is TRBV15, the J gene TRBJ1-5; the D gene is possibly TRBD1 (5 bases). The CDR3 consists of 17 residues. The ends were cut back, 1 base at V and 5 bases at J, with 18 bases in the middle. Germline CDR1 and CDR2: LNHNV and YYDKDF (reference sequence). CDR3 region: CATSRARDGARDQPQHF. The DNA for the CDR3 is TGTGCCACCAGCAGAGCTAGGGACGGTGCGCGGGATCAGCCCCAGCATTTT.

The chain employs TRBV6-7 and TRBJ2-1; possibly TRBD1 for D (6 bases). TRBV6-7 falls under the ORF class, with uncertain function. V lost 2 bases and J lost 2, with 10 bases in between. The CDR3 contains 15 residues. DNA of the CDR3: TGTGCCAGCAGTTACCCGGGACACACCTACAATGAGCAGTTCTTC. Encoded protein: CASSYPGHTYNEQFF.

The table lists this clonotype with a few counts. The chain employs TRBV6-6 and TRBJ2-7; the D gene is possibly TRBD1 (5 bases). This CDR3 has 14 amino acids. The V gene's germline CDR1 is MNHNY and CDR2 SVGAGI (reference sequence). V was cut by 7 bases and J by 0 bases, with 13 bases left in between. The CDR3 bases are TGTGCCAGCAAGCCCGACAGCAGCTCCTACGAGCAGTACTTC. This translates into CASKPDSSSYEQYF.

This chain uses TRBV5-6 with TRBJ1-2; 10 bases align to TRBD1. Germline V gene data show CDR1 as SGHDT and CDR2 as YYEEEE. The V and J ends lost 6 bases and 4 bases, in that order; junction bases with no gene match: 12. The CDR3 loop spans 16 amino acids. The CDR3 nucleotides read TGTGCCAGCACCCTGGGACAGGGGACGTTCCGCTATGGCTACACCTTC. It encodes CASTLGQGTFRYGYTF.

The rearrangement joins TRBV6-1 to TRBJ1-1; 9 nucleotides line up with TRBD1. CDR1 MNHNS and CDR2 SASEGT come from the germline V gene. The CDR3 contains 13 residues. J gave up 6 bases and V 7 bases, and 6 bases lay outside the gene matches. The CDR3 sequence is CASIGQGRAEAFF. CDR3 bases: TGTGCCAGCATTGGACAGGGGAGGGCTGAAGCTTTCTTT.

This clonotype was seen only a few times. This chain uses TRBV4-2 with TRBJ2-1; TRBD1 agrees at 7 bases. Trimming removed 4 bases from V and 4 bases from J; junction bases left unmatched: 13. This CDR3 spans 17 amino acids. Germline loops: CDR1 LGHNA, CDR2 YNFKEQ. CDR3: CASSRTLTGDPYNEQFF. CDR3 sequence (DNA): TGTGCCAGCAGCCGTACCCTTACAGGGGATCCATACAATGAGCAGTTCTTC.

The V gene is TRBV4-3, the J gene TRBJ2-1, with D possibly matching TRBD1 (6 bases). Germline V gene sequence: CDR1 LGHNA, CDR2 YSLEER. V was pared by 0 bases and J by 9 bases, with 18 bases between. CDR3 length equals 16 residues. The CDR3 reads CASSQEKVMDSGEQFF. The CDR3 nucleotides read TGCGCCAGCAGCCAAGAAAAGGTAATGGACAGCGGTGAGCAGTTCTTC.

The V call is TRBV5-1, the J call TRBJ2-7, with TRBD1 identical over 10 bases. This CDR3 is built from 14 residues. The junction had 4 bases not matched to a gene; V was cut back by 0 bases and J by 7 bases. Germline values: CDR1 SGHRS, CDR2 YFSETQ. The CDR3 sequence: CASSLGGTGDEQYF. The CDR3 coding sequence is TGCGCCAGCAGCTTGGGCGGGACAGGGGATGAGCAGTACTTC.

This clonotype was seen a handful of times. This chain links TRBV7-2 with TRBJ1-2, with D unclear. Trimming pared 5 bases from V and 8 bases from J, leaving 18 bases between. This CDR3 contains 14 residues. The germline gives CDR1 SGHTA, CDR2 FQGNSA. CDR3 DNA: TGTGCCAGCAGCCAAACGCACGGTAGTGACGGCTACACCTTC. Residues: CASSQTHGSDGYTF. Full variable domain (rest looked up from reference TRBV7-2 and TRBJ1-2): GAGVSQSPSNKVTEKGKDVELRCDPISGHTALYWYRQSLGQGLEFLIYFQGNSAPDKSGLPSDRFSAERTGGSVSTLTIQRTQQEDSAVYLCASSQTHGSDGYTFGSGTRLTVV.

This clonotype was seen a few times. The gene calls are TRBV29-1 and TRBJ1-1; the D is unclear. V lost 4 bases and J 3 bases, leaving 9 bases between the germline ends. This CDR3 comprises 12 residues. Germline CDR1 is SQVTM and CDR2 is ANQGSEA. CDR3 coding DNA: TGCAGCGTTGTGGAATTATACACTGAAGCTTTCTTT. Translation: CSVVELYTEAFF.

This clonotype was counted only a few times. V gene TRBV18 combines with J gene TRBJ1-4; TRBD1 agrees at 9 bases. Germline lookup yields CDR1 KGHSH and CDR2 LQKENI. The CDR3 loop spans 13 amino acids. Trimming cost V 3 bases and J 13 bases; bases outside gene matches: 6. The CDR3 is CASSPKDRGGLFF. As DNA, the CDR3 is TGTGCCAGCTCACCTAAGGACAGGGGAGGACTGTTTTTT.

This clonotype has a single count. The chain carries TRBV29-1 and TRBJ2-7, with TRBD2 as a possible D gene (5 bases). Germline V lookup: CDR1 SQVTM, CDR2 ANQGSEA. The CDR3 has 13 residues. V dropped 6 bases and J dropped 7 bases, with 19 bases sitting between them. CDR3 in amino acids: CSVWGVGTGEQYF. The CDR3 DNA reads TGCAGCGTGTGGGGAGTAGGCACCGGGGAGCAGTACTTC.

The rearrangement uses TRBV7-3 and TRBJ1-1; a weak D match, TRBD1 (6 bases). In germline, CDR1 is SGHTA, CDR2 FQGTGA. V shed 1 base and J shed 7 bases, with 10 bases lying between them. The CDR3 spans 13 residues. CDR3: CASSLNPDSEAFF. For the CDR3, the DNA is TGTGCCAGCAGCTTAAACCCGGACAGTGAAGCTTTCTTT.

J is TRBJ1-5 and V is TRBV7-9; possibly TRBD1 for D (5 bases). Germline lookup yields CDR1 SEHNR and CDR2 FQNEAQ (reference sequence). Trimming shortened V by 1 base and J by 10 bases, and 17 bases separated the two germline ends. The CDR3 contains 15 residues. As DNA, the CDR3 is TGTGCCAGCAGCTTAGAGAGATGGGCTCAGGGACCCCAGCATTTT. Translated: CASSLERWAQGPQHF.

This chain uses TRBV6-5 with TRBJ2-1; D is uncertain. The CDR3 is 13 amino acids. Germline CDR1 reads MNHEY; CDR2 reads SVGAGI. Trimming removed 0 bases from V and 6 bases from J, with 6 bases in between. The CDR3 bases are TGTGCCAGCAGTTACTCTCGTTCCAATGAGCAGTTCTTC. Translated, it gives CASSYSRSNEQFF.

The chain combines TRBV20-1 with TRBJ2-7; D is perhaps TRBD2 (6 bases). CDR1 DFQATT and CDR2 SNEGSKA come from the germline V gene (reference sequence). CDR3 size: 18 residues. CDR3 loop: CSAPPNTSYDRFYNEQYF. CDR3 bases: TGCAGCGCCCCGCCGAATACTAGCTACGATAGGTTCTACAATGAGCAGTACTTC.

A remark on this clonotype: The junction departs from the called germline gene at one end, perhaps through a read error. The CDR3 DNA follows: TGTGCCGGCAGCTTATTGCCAGATCAGCCCCAGCATTTT. It codes for CAGSLLPDQPQHF. The genes are TRBV7-2 and TRBJ1-5, with D unclear. This CDR3 has 13 amino acids. CDR1 and CDR2 (germline): SGHTA, FQGNSA.

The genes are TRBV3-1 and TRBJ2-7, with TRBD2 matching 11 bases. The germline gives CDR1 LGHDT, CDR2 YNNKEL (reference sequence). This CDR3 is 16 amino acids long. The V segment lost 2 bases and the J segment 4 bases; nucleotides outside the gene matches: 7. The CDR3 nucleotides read TGTGCCAGCAGCCAAACCCGACTAGCGGGATGGTACGAGCAGTACTTC. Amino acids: CASSQTRLAGWYEQYF.